The 20 T cell receptor beta chains reported below all come from one sample, sequenced in a study of T cells in women clearing cervical HPV infection. The method was immunoSEQ multiplex PCR; TCRdb's version includes in-frame clones alone and lacks a portion of them. The sample table includes 22,000 or so clones. Sequencing used blood buffy coat. The source is a woman between 18 and 70 years old with a cervical HPV16 infection that either progressed to CIN3+ or cleared (not recorded which).

A note on this clone: Read sequence stops 3 residues before the CDR3 end, and the germline J gene provides the missing end. The chain recombines TRBV5-1 with TRBJ2-7; weak D call: TRBD1 (5 bases). With 0 bases removed from V and 0 bases from J, the gap between germline ends came to 10 bases. This CDR3 is 15 amino acids long. Germline-derived CDR1 and CDR2 are SGHRS and YFSETQ. Incomplete CDR3 DNA: TGCGCCAGCAGCTTGGAAGGGGTGCACTCCTACGAG. It codes for CASSLEGVHSYE. The full CDR3 sequence reads CASSLEGVHSYEQYF.

About this clone itself: The CDR3 extends 3 residues past the end of the read, so its final part is completed from the germline J gene. The chain joins TRBV13 to TRBJ2-1; 10 bases line up with TRBD1. In germline, CDR1 is PRHDT, CDR2 FYEKMQ (reference sequence). This CDR3 region has 15 residues. The junction had 6 bases not matched to a gene; V was cut back by 7 bases and J by 3 bases. The sequenced part of the CDR3 DNA is TGTGCCAGCAACAGACAGGGGGCTAACTACAATGAG. This encodes CASNRQGANYNE. The CDR3 in its entirety is CASNRQGANYNEQFF. Full variable domain (outside the CDR3, taken from reference TRBV13 and TRBJ2-1): AAGVIQSPRHLIKEKRETATLKCYPIPRHDTVYWYQQGPGQDPQFLISFYEKMQSDKGSIPDRFSAQQFSDYHSELNMSSLELGDSALYFCASNRQGANYNEQFFGPGTRLTVL.

In the case of this clone: The read gets to within 3 residues of the CDR3 end, and the germline J gene fills in the rest. J is TRBJ2-1 and V is TRBV20-1; 9 positions agree with TRBD2. The CDR3 extends over 14 amino acids. V lost 1 base and J lost 4; bases outside the gene matches: 2. Germline V gene lookup returns CDR1 DFQATT and CDR2 SNEGSKA (reference sequence). The CDR3 bases that were read are TGCAGTGCTAGAGGACTAGCGGATTACAATGAG. Translated: CSARGLADYNE. The whole CDR3 reads CSARGLADYNEQFF.

CDR3: CASEGNYGYTF. The CDR3 bases that were read are TGTGCCAGCGAGGGTAACTATGGC. The chain uses TRBV2 and TRBJ1-2, with D hard to call. From the germline J gene comes the end of the CDR3, since the read stops 3 residues before it. The CDR3 length is 11 residues. Germline-derived CDR1 and CDR2 are SNHLY and FYNNEI. V lost 8 bases and J 1 base, leaving 5 bases between the germline ends.

About this clone: The CDR3 goes on 3 residues after the read ends, and that part is filled in from the germline J gene. V and J are TRBV19 and TRBJ2-7; TRBD1 matches 8 bases. The CDR3 length is 15 residues. Germline CDR1 reads LNHDA; CDR2 reads SQIVND (reference sequence). V was pared by 7 bases and J by 5 bases, with 13 bases of the junction left unmatched. CDR3: CASMPGTGGFNEQYF. CDR3 bases read: TGTGCCAGTATGCCCGGAACAGGGGGTTTCAACGAG.

Comment on this clone: From the germline J gene comes the end of the CDR3, since the read stops 3 residues before it. V gene TRBV19 combines with J gene TRBJ2-5; 7 bases map to TRBD2. CDR1 LNHDA and CDR2 SQIVND come from the germline V gene (reference sequence). V was clipped by 5 bases and J by 5 bases; unmatched bases: 11. The CDR3 consists of 15 residues. Incomplete CDR3 DNA: TGTGCCAGTAGTCTCGGCCTAGCGGTCCGGGAGACC. Translating it yields CASSLGLAVRET. The entire CDR3 reads CASSLGLAVRETQYF.

Notes on this clone: The sequenced fragment ends 3 residues before the CDR3 boundary, so the rest is inferred from the germline J gene. This chain joins TRBV2 and TRBJ1-2; D is unclear. Deletions cut 6 bases from V and 5 bases from J, with 7 bases between. Germline CDR1 is SNHLY and CDR2 is FYNNEI. The CDR3 runs 11 residues. The CDR3: CASSLNYGYTF. CDR3 bases read: TGTGCCAGCAGCTTAAATTATGGC.

This chain's CDR3 is CASSMRMNTEAFF. CDR3 DNA (partial): TGTGCCAGTAGTATGCGGATGAACACTGAA. The genes are TRBV19 and TRBJ1-1; D is unresolved. The read finishes 3 residues shy of the CDR3 end, and the germline J gene is used to complete it. This CDR3 spans 13 amino acids. The V gene's germline CDR1 is LNHDA and CDR2 SQIVND (reference sequence). Trimming cost V 3 bases and J 0 bases, with 5 bases left between them. Complete variable domain (other parts from reference TRBV19 and TRBJ1-1): DGGITQSPKYLFRKEGQNVTLSCEQNLNHDAMYWYRQDPGQGLRLIYYSQIVNDFQKGDIAEGYSVSREKKESFPLTVTSAQKNPTAFYLCASSMRMNTEAFFGQGTRLTVV.

Notes on this clone: The read ends 3 residues shy of where the CDR3 ends; the end is completed using the germline J gene. The chain is built from TRBV5-1 and TRBJ1-1; TRBD1 matches 8 bases. The CDR3 has 15 amino acids. J was trimmed by 0 bases and V by 0 bases; bases with no gene match: 1. CDR1 is SGHRS and CDR2 is YFSETQ in the germline V gene. The part of the CDR3 DNA that was read is TGCGCCAGCAGCTTGGAGGGACAGGTGAACACTGAA. This encodes CASSLEGQVNTE. The full CDR3 protein is CASSLEGQVNTEAFF.

Regarding this clone: The read falls 3 residues short of the CDR3 end, and the missing part is taken from the germline J gene. The V gene is TRBV2, the J gene TRBJ1-1, with TRBD1 matching 8 bases. The CDR3 extends over 15 amino acids. With 6 bases clipped from V and 5 bases from J, the junction kept 11 bases outside the gene matches. Germline V gene sequence: CDR1 SNHLY, CDR2 FYNNEI. The CDR3 DNA, read in part, is TGTGCCAGCAGCCAGACTTTGACAGGGGCGACTGAA. It translates to CASSQTLTGATE. The complete CDR3 protein is CASSQTLTGATEAFF.

On this clone itself: The read ends 3 residues early relative to the CDR3; the germline J gene fills the gap. The chain links TRBV20-1 to TRBJ1-4; 10 nucleotides match TRBD1. The CDR3 is made up of 16 amino acids. Germline-derived CDR1 and CDR2 are DFQATT and SNEGSKA (reference sequence). Trimming took 3 bases from V and 7 from J; bases not matched to a gene: 11. The DNA read from the CDR3 is TGCAGTGCTAGGGACCGGGACAGGGGACCGCGTGAAAAA. This sequence encodes CSARDRDRGPREK. The full CDR3 reads CSARDRDRGPREKLFF.

With respect to this clone: The CDR3 end falls 3 residues outside the read, so it is completed with the germline J gene. The gene calls are TRBV2 and TRBJ2-6; possibly TRBD1 for D (5 bases). The V and J ends lost 0 bases and 0 bases respectively, with 9 bases between them. Germline V gives CDR1 SNHLY, CDR2 FYNNEI. The CDR3 is 17 amino acids. The CDR3 region is CASSEALQGSGANVLTF. CDR3 DNA (partial): TGTGCCAGCAGTGAAGCGCTTCAGGGCTCTGGGGCCAACGTC.

With respect to this clone: The observed sequence ends 3 residues before the CDR3 terminus, with the missing tail filled in from the germline J gene. The chain is built from TRBV2 and TRBJ2-7, with a weak D call TRBD1 (6 bases). Germline-derived CDR1 and CDR2 are SNHLY and FYNNEI. Deletions cut 3 bases from V and 6 bases from J, with 12 bases between. The CDR3 loop spans 13 amino acids. The chain's CDR3 is CASSDHRAGEQYF. The sequenced part of the CDR3 DNA is TGTGCCAGCAGTGACCACAGGGCTGGCGAG. The whole variable domain, filled in from reference TRBV2 and TRBJ2-7, reads EPEVTQTPSHQVTQMGQEVILRCVPISNHLYFYWYRQILGQKVEFLVSFYNNEISEKSEIFDDQFSVERPDGSNFTLKIRSTKLEDSAMYFCASSDHRAGEQYFGPGTRLTVT.

In regard to this clone: The CDR3 extends 3 residues past the end of the read, so its final part is completed from the germline J gene. V usage is TRBV14 and J usage is TRBJ2-7; 11 bases are shared with TRBD2. V lost 3 bases, J lost 3 bases, and 4 bases stayed unmatched. This CDR3 spans 15 amino acids. CDR1 is SGHDN, CDR2 FVKESK, per germline. The CDR3 DNA, read in part, is TGTGCCAGCAGCCAGGGACTAGCGGACTACTACGAG. Its protein product is CASSQGLADYYE. The whole CDR3 sequence is CASSQGLADYYEQYF.

Of note for this clone: Coverage ceases 3 residues before the CDR3 finishes, and the germline J gene fills in the end. The chain has TRBV23-1 and TRBJ1-3; a possible D gene is TRBD1 (5 bases). TRBV23-1 is noted as an ORF with a role that remains uncertain. This CDR3 region has 17 residues. The V end lost 1 base, the J end lost 0 bases, and 13 bases lay between the germline ends. The CDR3 bases that were read are TGCGCCAGCAGTCAATGGTGCGGGGGGACCTCTGGAAACACC. Translation: CASSQWCGGTSGNT. The full CDR3 sequence reads CASSQWCGGTSGNTIYF.

CDR3 sequence: CASSPFVGGGYNEQFF. CDR3 DNA, as far as it was read: TGTGCCAGTAGTCCGTTTGTCGGGGGGGGGTACAATGAG. The V and J genes are TRBV19 and TRBJ2-1; TRBD2 matches 8 bases. The read falls 3 residues short of the CDR3 end, and the missing part is taken from the germline J gene. Trimming at V came to 5 bases and at J to 4 bases, leaving 10 bases not matched to a gene. CDR3 length: 16 amino acids. The germline gives CDR1 LNHDA, CDR2 SQIVND (reference sequence). Drawing the rest from reference TRBV19 and TRBJ2-1, the complete variable domain is DGGITQSPKYLFRKEGQNVTLSCEQNLNHDAMYWYRQDPGQGLRLIYYSQIVNDFQKGDIAEGYSVSREKKESFPLTVTSAQKNPTAFYLCASSPFVGGGYNEQFFGPGTRLTVL.

As for this clone: The CDR3 end lies 3 residues beyond the end of the read and is filled in from the germline J gene. The genes are TRBV2 and TRBJ1-3; TRBD1 might be the D (5 bases). The CDR3 extends over 14 amino acids. Germline CDR1 SNHLY, CDR2 FYNNEI. Trimming left V 8 bases short and J 7 bases short, with 18 bases between. This CDR3 reads CASRSGRNSNTIYF. CDR3 bases read: TGTGCCAGCCGGTCAGGGAGGAACTCGAACACC.

Note on this clone: The read halts 3 residues ahead of the CDR3 end, with the missing end drawn from the germline J gene. The chain links TRBV30 to TRBJ1-1; unclear D gene. This CDR3 has 14 amino acids. The V and J ends lost 2 bases and 1 base respectively, with 11 bases between them. From germline, CDR1 is GTSNPN and CDR2 SVGIG (reference sequence). CDR3 DNA (partial): TGTGCCTGGAGTAAAGACATTAGGAACACTGAA. Protein sequence: CAWSKDIRNTE. The whole CDR3 protein is CAWSKDIRNTEAFF.

In the case of this clone: The read terminates 3 residues before the CDR3 end, so the remaining end is supplied by the germline J gene. The chain has TRBV2 and TRBJ2-7; 15 bases agree with TRBD2. With 6 bases clipped from V and 5 bases from J, the junction kept 8 bases outside the gene matches. The CDR3 totals 16 residues. Germline assignment: CDR1 SNHLY and CDR2 FYNNEI. Incomplete CDR3 DNA: TGTGCCAGCAGGGGACTAGCGGGGGGCCCTCACCACGAG. Translation: CASRGLAGGPHHE. The CDR3 in full is CASRGLAGGPHHEQYF.

CDR3 DNA (partial): TGTGCCACCAGTGATGGCACAGGGGGAGACCTCATCAACTATGGC. Protein sequence: CATSDGTGGDLINYG. In full, the CDR3 is CATSDGTGGDLINYGYTF. The V call is TRBV24-1, the J call TRBJ1-2, with 8 bases aligning to TRBD1. The read finishes 3 residues shy of the CDR3 end, and the germline J gene is used to complete it. Germline loops: CDR1 KGHDR, CDR2 SFDVKD. J gave up 2 bases and V 3 bases, and 13 bases lay outside the gene matches. This CDR3 comprises 18 residues.